The 32 T cell receptor beta chains presented below share a single source sample, sequenced in a study of Graves' ophthalmopathy and Graves' hyperthyroidism. Scientists amplified the TCR beta CDR3 regions from RNA transcripts. Following a first-round RT-PCR that used HTBI primers, a second-round multiplex PCR was carried out. Each CDR3 protein gets one entry after TCRdb re-called the multiplex PCR reads with MiXCR. The sample lists about 740,000 distinct CDR3 sequences; approximately 40% were seen once. The sequencing input was peripheral blood. All receptors come from an adult man with Graves' ophthalmopathy.

The chain links TRBV7-9 to TRBJ1-1; D gene unclear. V lost 5 bases and J 6 bases, leaving 7 bases between the germline ends. This CDR3 region has 11 residues. Germline V gives CDR1 SEHNR, CDR2 FQNEAQ (reference sequence). The CDR3 protein is CASSGVAEAFF. CDR3 nucleotides: TGTGCCAGCAGCGGGGTGGCTGAAGCTTTCTTT.

The V call is TRBV5-6, the J call TRBJ1-1, with D unresolved. Per the germline V gene, CDR1 is SGHDT and CDR2 is YYEEEE. Trimming took 2 bases from V and 1 from J, leaving 9 bases between them. The CDR3 extends over 14 amino acids. The CDR3, as DNA: TGTGCCAGCAGCTTCTTATCCTCGAACACTGAAGCTTTCTTT. The encoded protein is CASSFLSSNTEAFF.

V gene TRBV7-3 combines with J gene TRBJ2-2; 10 nucleotides match TRBD2. The CDR3 runs 16 residues. With 5 bases clipped from V and 2 bases from J, the junction kept 5 bases outside the gene matches. Germline CDR1 reads SGHTA; CDR2 reads FQGTGA. The CDR3 loop reads CASSSSGRANTGELFF. CDR3 coding DNA: TGTGCCAGCAGCAGCAGCGGGAGGGCCAACACCGGGGAGCTGTTTTTT.

This chain links TRBV9 with TRBJ1-2; 8 bases align to TRBD1. This CDR3 region has 16 residues. The germline CDR1 and CDR2 sequences are SGDLS and YYNGEE. V shed 0 bases, J shed 0 bases, and the junction held 4 bases outside the gene matches. The CDR3 DNA follows: TGTGCCAGCAGCGTAGGGGCGGGACAGGCTAACTATGGCTACACCTTC. Amino acid sequence: CASSVGAGQANYGYTF.

This chain joins TRBV25-1 and TRBJ2-2; D perhaps matches TRBD1 (5 bases). Germline CDR1 reads MGHDK; CDR2 reads SYGVNS. The CDR3 has 12 residues. V lost 10 bases and J 6 bases, leaving 12 bases between the germline ends. The CDR3 protein is CATRVGAGELFF. The CDR3 DNA sequence: TGTGCCACCAGGGTCGGTGCCGGGGAGCTGTTTTTT.

This clonotype was seen a handful of times. The chain recombines TRBV10-3 with TRBJ2-6; 8 bases fit TRBD1. The CDR3 sequence is 15 residues long. The ends lost 10 bases at V and 2 bases at J; junction bases unmatched: 7. Germline V gene sequence: CDR1 ENHRY, CDR2 SYGVKD. The CDR3: CASVIQGAGANVLTF. Here the CDR3 DNA reads TGTGCCAGCGTGATACAGGGGGCTGGGGCCAACGTCCTGACTTTC.

The sample holds a few counts of this clonotype. The V and J genes are TRBV11-2 and TRBJ1-1; D is possibly TRBD1 (5 bases). Trimming shortened V by 5 bases and J by 4 bases, and 17 bases separated the two germline ends. Per germline, CDR1 SGHAT and CDR2 FQNNGV. CDR3 length: 15 amino acids. The CDR3 sequence is CASSPSWGVATEAFF. DNA of the CDR3: TGTGCCAGCAGCCCTTCCTGGGGGGTGGCCACTGAAGCTTTCTTT.

The chain recombines TRBV19 with TRBJ1-5; 8 bases fit TRBD1. Germline CDR1 and CDR2: LNHDA and SQIVND (reference sequence). The CDR3 runs 14 residues. The trim removed 4 bases at V and 4 bases at J, leaving 3 bases unmatched. The CDR3, as DNA: TGTGCCAGTAGTAGGGGACAGGCAAATCAGCCCCAGCATTTT. Translated, it gives CASSRGQANQPQHF.

The chain uses TRBV29-1 and TRBJ1-2, with 9 bases fitting TRBD1. V dropped 6 bases and J dropped 8; count of bases not matched to a gene: 16. The CDR3 length is 15 residues. The germline V gene has CDR1 SQVTM and CDR2 ANQGSEA. The CDR3 is CSVIPRGQGANGYTF. CDR3 coding DNA: TGCAGCGTCATCCCGCGGGGACAGGGTGCAAACGGCTACACCTTC.

The CDR3 bases are TGTGCCAGCAGCCCAAGGACAGCAAACACCTACGAGCAGTACTTC. Protein product: CASSPRTANTYEQYF. The chain joins TRBV12-3 or TRBV12-4 to TRBJ2-7, with D possibly matching TRBD1 (6 bases). The CDR3 has 15 amino acids. Trimming stripped 6 bases from V and 2 bases from J, with 17 bases between.

V is TRBV7-9 and J is TRBJ2-5, with 7 bases that match TRBD1. The CDR3 covers 14 residues. Germline assignment: CDR1 SEHNR and CDR2 FQNEAQ (reference sequence). The CDR3 reads CASVNRGPGETQYF. CDR3 nucleotide sequence: TGTGCTAGCGTCAACAGGGGACCTGGGGAGACCCAGTACTTC.

The chain couples TRBV20-1 to TRBJ2-7; 11 bases are shared with TRBD2. V shed 5 bases and J 2 bases; nucleotides not matched to a gene: 5. The V gene's germline CDR1 is DFQATT and CDR2 SNEGSKA (reference sequence). The length of the CDR3 is 14 residues. The CDR3 reads CSAGGGLAAYEQYF. The CDR3 DNA sequence: TGCAGTGCTGGGGGGGGACTAGCGGCCTACGAGCAGTACTTC.

This clonotype was observed a few times. The V gene is TRBV28, the J gene TRBJ1-1; D not resolved. Trimming removed 6 bases from V and 5 bases from J, with 7 bases in between. There are 11 residues in the CDR3. Germline CDR1 MDHEN, CDR2 SYDVKM. The CDR3: CASSVWTEAFF. The DNA for the CDR3 is TGTGCCAGCAGCGTGTGGACTGAAGCTTTCTTT.

The table lists this clonotype with many counts. The chain is built from TRBV10-2 and TRBJ1-6; D possibly corresponds to TRBD1 (5 bases). Germline CDR1 reads WSHSY; CDR2 reads SAAADI. This CDR3 has 15 amino acids. V shed 6 bases and J shed 9 bases, with 18 bases lying between them. CDR3 residues: CASRGGRIESSPLHF. The CDR3 nucleotides are TGCGCCAGCAGGGGGGGAAGGATAGAGAGTTCACCCCTCCACTTT.

The rearrangement uses TRBV9 and TRBJ1-5; TRBD1 might be the D (6 bases). The V gene's germline CDR1 is SGDLS and CDR2 YYNGEE. V dropped 10 bases and J dropped 4 bases, with 12 bases sitting between them. The CDR3 loop spans 12 amino acids. The CDR3 DNA reads as TGTGCCGGGGGGCGGTCGAATCAGCCCCAGCATTTT. As protein: CAGGRSNQPQHF. Full variable domain (outside the CDR3, taken from reference TRBV9 and TRBJ1-5): DSGVTQTPKHLITATGQRVTLRCSPRSGDLSVYWYQQSLDQGLQFLIQYYNGEERAKGNILERFSAQQFPDLHSELNLSSLELGDSALYFCAGGRSNQPQHFGDGTRLSIL.

This sequence joins TRBV7-2 and TRBJ1-3; D may be TRBD1 (5 bases). This CDR3 comprises 15 residues. The V end lost 1 base, the J end lost 3 bases, and 10 bases lay between the germline ends. The germline CDR1 and CDR2 sequences are SGHTA and FQGNSA. DNA of the CDR3: TGTGCCAGCAGCTTAGACAGGAGCGGTGGAAACACCATATATTTT. This gives the protein CASSLDRSGGNTIYF.

This clonotype was found many times. V usage is TRBV10-3 and J usage is TRBJ2-7, with 8 bases fitting TRBD1. There are 15 residues in the CDR3. Unmatched junction bases numbered 9, after V lost 4 bases and J lost 4 bases. Germline V gene lookup returns CDR1 ENHRY and CDR2 SYGVKD. CDR3 bases: TGTGCCATCAGTGCCGTAAGGGACAGGAGGTACGAGCAGTACTTC. It specifies CAISAVRDRRYEQYF.

This clonotype was seen at least ten times. The chain couples TRBV7-8 to TRBJ2-7; 7 bases are shared with TRBD2. Germline-derived CDR1 and CDR2 are SGHVS and FQNEAQ. The V segment lost 4 bases and the J segment 5 bases; nucleotides outside the gene matches: 8. The CDR3 totals 14 residues. The CDR3 reads CASSSGGSSNEQYF. The DNA of the CDR3 is TGTGCCAGCAGCTCGGGCGGGAGCTCTAACGAGCAGTACTTC. Full variable domain (outside the CDR3, taken from reference TRBV7-8 and TRBJ2-7): GAGVSQSPRYKVAKRGQDVALRCDPISGHVSLFWYQQALGQGPEFLTYFQNEAQLDKSGLPSDRFFAERPEGSVSTLKIQRTQQEDSAVYLCASSSGGSSNEQYFGPGTRLTVT.

This clonotype was found many times. The CDR3 protein is CASSLLPSGTNTGELFF. The CDR3, as DNA: TGTGCCAGCAGCTTACTGCCTAGCGGGACGAACACCGGGGAGCTGTTTTTT. The rearrangement joins TRBV7-6 to TRBJ2-2; 9 bases align to TRBD2. V shed 2 bases and J 0 bases; nucleotides not matched to a gene: 4. CDR3 size: 17 residues. Germline-derived CDR1 and CDR2 are SGHVS and FNYEAQ.

V is TRBV7-9 and J is TRBJ1-2, with D possibly matching TRBD1 (5 bases). The CDR3 spans 22 residues. Trimming stripped 6 bases from V and 3 bases from J, with 38 bases between. Per the germline V gene, CDR1 is SEHNR and CDR2 is FQNEAQ (reference sequence). The CDR3 region is CASSPVFGPSRDGSGGDYGYTF. CDR3 nucleotides: TGTGCCAGCAGTCCCGTTTTTGGACCGAGCCGGGACGGATCCGGAGGGGACTATGGCTACACCTTC.

The J gene is TRBJ2-2, the V gene TRBV7-3; TRBD1 is a possible D gene (5 bases). Germline V lookup: CDR1 SGHTA, CDR2 FQGTGA. Deletions cut 5 bases from V and 4 bases from J, with 8 bases between. There are 13 residues in the CDR3. DNA for the CDR3: TGTGCCAGCAGCAGGGGTCCCACCGGGGAGCTGTTTTTT. Protein product: CASSRGPTGELFF.

With regard to this clonotype: A read error may explain this, as a much larger clone is one base away. The genes are TRBV7-9 and TRBJ2-5; D gene ambiguous. The length of the CDR3 is 15 residues. The germline CDR1 and CDR2 sequences are SEHNR and FQNEAQ (reference sequence). Trimming stripped 6 bases from V and 2 bases from J, with 16 bases between. The DNA of the CDR3 is TGTGCCAGCAGTCGTTGGCTGGCAGGACAAGAGACCCAGTACTTC. Translated, it gives CASSRWLAGQETQYF.

This clonotype was found a few times. One end of the junction varies from germline; a read error may be responsible. The chain has TRBV2 and TRBJ2-3; D is uncertain. CDR1 and CDR2 (germline): SNHLY, FYNNEI. There are 13 residues in the CDR3. Written as DNA, the CDR3 is TGTGCCACCAGTGACCCGATCTGGGATACGCAGTATTTT. It codes for CATSDPIWDTQYF.

The chain uses TRBV29-1 and TRBJ2-7, with D perhaps given as TRBD1 or TRBD2 (5 bases each). Germline values: CDR1 SQVTM, CDR2 ANQGSEA. The CDR3 consists of 15 residues. V was clipped by 6 bases and J by 2 bases, with 20 bases between them. In nucleotides, the CDR3 is TGCAGCGTCCAATCGAAAGGGGAGAGTCCCTACGAGCAGTACTTC. As protein: CSVQSKGESPYEQYF.

V and J are TRBV7-6 and TRBJ2-7, with TRBD1 matching over 8 bases. The CDR3 extends over 15 amino acids. V was pared by 4 bases and J by 1 base, with 6 bases of the junction left unmatched. Germline loops: CDR1 SGHVS, CDR2 FNYEAQ. This chain's CDR3 is CASSYIQGASYEQYF. In DNA form, the CDR3 reads TGTGCCAGCAGCTATATTCAGGGGGCGTCCTACGAGCAGTACTTC.

This rearrangement joins TRBV5-1 to TRBJ2-5, with a tentative D call TRBD1 (5 bases). Trimming removed 2 bases at V and 4 bases at J, with 9 bases between. CDR3 length equals 13 residues. The germline V gene encodes CDR1 SGHRS and CDR2 YFSETQ. The CDR3 DNA reads TGCGCCAGCAGCTTACAGGATTTAGAGACCCAGTACTTC. Translated, it gives CASSLQDLETQYF.

V usage is TRBV25-1 and J usage is TRBJ2-2; 7 bases align to TRBD1. CDR3 length equals 15 residues. Germline V gives CDR1 MGHDK, CDR2 SYGVNS. J gave up 4 bases and V 3 bases, and 5 bases lay outside the gene matches. CDR3 DNA: TGTGCCAGCAGTGACTTAGGGGGCGGCACCGGGGAGCTGTTTTTT. Its translation: CASSDLGGGTGELFF.

The chain links TRBV7-2 to TRBJ2-6, with TRBD1 matching over 8 bases. The V and J ends lost 0 bases and 4 bases, in that order; junction bases with no gene match: 5. This CDR3 is 17 amino acids long. The V gene's germline CDR1 is SGHTA and CDR2 FQGNSA. DNA for the CDR3: TGTGCCAGCAGCTTAGCGCACCAGGGGGCGGGGGCCAACGTCCTGACTTTC. Its protein product is CASSLAHQGAGANVLTF.

This clonotype showed up many times. The chain carries TRBV10-3 and TRBJ2-7, with D maybe TRBD1 (5 bases). This CDR3 spans 15 amino acids. V shed 7 bases and J shed 4 bases, with 20 bases lying between them. Germline CDR1 is ENHRY and CDR2 is SYGVKD. Here the CDR3 reads CAITVGEGAKYEQYF. The CDR3 region has the DNA TGTGCCATCACAGTGGGCGAAGGGGCGAAATACGAGCAGTACTTC.

V is TRBV11-1 and J is TRBJ2-7; 9 nucleotides align to TRBD2. Germline assignment: CDR1 SGHAT and CDR2 FQDESV (reference sequence). V lost 5 bases and J lost 0; bases outside the gene matches: 5. This CDR3 has 15 amino acids. The CDR3 sequence: CASSHRLAVSYEQYF. The CDR3 DNA is TGTGCCAGCAGCCATCGACTAGCGGTCTCCTACGAGCAGTACTTC.

There are a few counts of this clonotype. This sequence joins TRBV20-1 and TRBJ2-5; the match to TRBD2 covers 9 bases. After removal of 2 bases from V and 4 bases from J, the junction contained 8 bases not matched to a gene. This CDR3 has 15 residues. Germline CDR1 reads DFQATT; CDR2 reads SNEGSKA (reference sequence). CDR3 in amino acids: CSARRLAGVGETQYF. In DNA form, the CDR3 reads TGCAGTGCTAGAAGGTTAGCGGGAGTCGGAGAGACCCAGTACTTC.

The rearrangement uses TRBV5-1 and TRBJ1-5; a weak D match, TRBD1 (5 bases). Germline lookup yields CDR1 SGHRS and CDR2 YFSETQ. This CDR3 region has 15 residues. V gave up 1 base and J gave up 1 base, with 9 bases separating them. Written as DNA, the CDR3 is TGCGCCAGCAGCTTGTGGGGGGGGAGCAATCAGCCCCAGCATTTT. Amino acids: CASSLWGGSNQPQHF.